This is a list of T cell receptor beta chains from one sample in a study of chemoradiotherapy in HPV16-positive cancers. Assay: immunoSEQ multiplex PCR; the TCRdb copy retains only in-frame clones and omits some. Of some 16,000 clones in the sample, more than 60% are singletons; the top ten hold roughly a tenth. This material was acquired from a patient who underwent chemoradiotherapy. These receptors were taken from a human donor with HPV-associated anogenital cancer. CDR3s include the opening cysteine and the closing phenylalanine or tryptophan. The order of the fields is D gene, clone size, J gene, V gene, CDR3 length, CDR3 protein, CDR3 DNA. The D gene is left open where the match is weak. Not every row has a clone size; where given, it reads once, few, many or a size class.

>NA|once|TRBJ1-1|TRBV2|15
CASSRDRPSNTEAFF
TGTGCCAGCAGTAGGGACCGACCTTCGAACACTGAAGCTTTCTTT
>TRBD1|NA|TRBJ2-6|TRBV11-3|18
CASSSGAGQGPGANVLTF
TGTGCCAGCAGCTCCGGAGCGGGACAGGGGCCTGGGGCCAACGTCCTGACTTTC
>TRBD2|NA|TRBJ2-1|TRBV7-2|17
CASSLPKTSGGEVEQFF
TGTGCCAGCAGCCTTCCCAAGACTAGCGGGGGGGAGGTTGAGCAGTTCTTC
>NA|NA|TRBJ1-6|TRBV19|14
CATSLGLENSPLHF
TGTGCCACCTCACTGGGCCTGGAGAATTCACCCCTCCACTTT
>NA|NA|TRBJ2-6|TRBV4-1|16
CASSPGPGSGANVLTF
TGCGCCAGCAGTCCCGGACCCGGGTCTGGGGCCAACGTCCTGACTTTC
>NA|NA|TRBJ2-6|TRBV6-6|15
CASSPTGSGANVLTF
TGTGCCAGCAGTCCGACAGGCTCTGGGGCCAACGTCCTGACTTTC
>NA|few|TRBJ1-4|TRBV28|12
CASSDTTEKLFF
TGTGCCAGCTCGGACACTACAGAAAAACTGTTTTTT
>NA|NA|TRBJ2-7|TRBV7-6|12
CASSLGAGKQYF
TGTGCCAGCAGCTTAGGGGCTGGCAAGCAGTACTTC
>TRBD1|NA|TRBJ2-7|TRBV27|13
CASSPADRGKQYF
TGTGCCAGCAGTCCCGCCGACAGGGGAAAGCAGTACTTC
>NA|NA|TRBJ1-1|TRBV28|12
CASSLELGVGFF
TGTGCCAGCAGTTTGGAATTAGGGGTCGGTTTCTTT
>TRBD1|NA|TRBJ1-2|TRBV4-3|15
CASSPRRTGEYGYTF
TGCGCCAGCAGCCCTAGGAGGACAGGGGAATATGGCTACACCTTC
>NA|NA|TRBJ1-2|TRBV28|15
CASSSPLRARYGYTF
TGTGCCAGCAGTTCCCCCCTCAGGGCTCGATATGGCTACACCTTC
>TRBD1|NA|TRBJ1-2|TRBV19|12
CASTDRGGGYTF
TGTGCCAGTACGGACAGGGGTGGTGGCTACACCTTC
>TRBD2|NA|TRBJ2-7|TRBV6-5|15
CASSETSGGAYEQYF
TGTGCCAGCAGCGAAACTAGCGGGGGGGCCTACGAGCAGTACTTC
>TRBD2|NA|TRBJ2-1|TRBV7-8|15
CASSPLRGGYNEQFF
TGTGCCAGCAGCCCCCTGCGGGGGGGTTACAATGAGCAGTTCTTC
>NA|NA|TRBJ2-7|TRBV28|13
CASRKGLSYEQYF
TGTGCCAGCAGGAAAGGACTGAGTTACGAGCAGTACTTC
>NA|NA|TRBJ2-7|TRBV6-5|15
CASSYSPQGGYEQYF
TGTGCCAGCAGTTACTCCCCGCAGGGTGGGTACGAGCAGTACTTC
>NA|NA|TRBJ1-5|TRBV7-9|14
CASSLKGRDQPQHF
TGTGCCAGCAGCTTAAAGGGAAGAGATCAGCCCCAGCATTTT
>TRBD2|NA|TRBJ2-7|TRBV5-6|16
CASSLRLGAGGYEQYF
TGTGCCAGCAGCTTGAGGCTTGGGGCGGGGGGCTACGAGCAGTACTTC
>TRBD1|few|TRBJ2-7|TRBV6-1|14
CASSRGQGANEQYF
TGTGCCAGCAGCCGCGGACAGGGGGCTAACGAGCAGTACTTC
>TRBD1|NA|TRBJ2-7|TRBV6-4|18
CASSNRDRGRVKPYEQYF
TGTGCCAGCAGTAACCGGGACAGAGGAAGGGTAAAACCCTACGAGCAGTACTTC
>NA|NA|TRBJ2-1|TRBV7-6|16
CASSLPIGGAGNEQFF
TGTGCCAGCAGCTTACCAATAGGGGGAGCCGGCAATGAGCAGTTCTTC
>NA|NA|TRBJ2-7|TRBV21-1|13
CARPGHCSYEQYF
TGTGCCAGACCGGGACACTGCTCCTACGAGCAGTACTTC
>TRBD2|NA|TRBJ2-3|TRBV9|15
CASSVVAGGPDTQYF
TGTGCCAGCAGCGTAGTAGCGGGGGGGCCAGATACGCAGTATTTT
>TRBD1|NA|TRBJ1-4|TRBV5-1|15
CASSFFGDREEKLFF
TGCGCCAGCAGCTTTTTCGGGGACAGGGAAGAAAAACTGTTTTTT
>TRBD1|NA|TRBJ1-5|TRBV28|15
CASSRPDRVNQPQHF
TGTGCCAGCAGCCGCCCGGACAGGGTTAATCAGCCCCAGCATTTT
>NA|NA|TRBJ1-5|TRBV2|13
CASTTGYDQPQHF
TGTGCCAGCACAACAGGATACGATCAGCCCCAGCATTTT
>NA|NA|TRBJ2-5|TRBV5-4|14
CASSLYGREETQYF
TGTGCCAGCAGCTTGTATGGCAGAGAAGAGACCCAGTACTTC
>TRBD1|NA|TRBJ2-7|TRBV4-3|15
CASSQDDRGLYEQYF
TGCGCCAGCAGCCAAGATGACAGGGGGCTCTACGAGCAGTACTTC
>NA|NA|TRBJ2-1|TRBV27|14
CASSLGGSYNEQFF
TGTGCCAGCAGTTTGGGGGGATCCTACAATGAGCAGTTCTTC